Listed below are T cell receptor beta chains from one sample, sequenced in a study of human T cells and chemical hapten exposure. MiXCR was run by TCRdb on the RACE reads, yielding one entry per CDR3 protein. The table includes about 34,000 distinct CDR3 sequences, roughly 5% detected once. Sequenced sample: whole blood. The receptors come from a human donor in good health. Some clones in this sample may be carry-over from other donors' samples. Both conserved end residues are part of each CDR3. D genes are given only for firm matches. Clone size is not always given. Where it is, it says once, few, many or a class for expanded clones.

>TRBV4-3|TRBD1|TRBJ1-6|many
CASSQNRGDNSPLHF
TGCGCCAGCAGCCAGAACAGGGGTGATAATTCACCCCTCCACTTT
>TRBV20-1|TRBD1|TRBJ2-2|few
CSAFTGGASGGELFF
TGCAGTGCTTTTACAGGGGGCGCTTCGGGCGGGGAGCTGTTTTTT
>TRBV20-1|-|TRBJ1-1|few
CSARGQGRPEAFF
TGCAGTGCTAGAGGGCAGGGTCGCCCTGAAGCTTTCTTT
>TRBV2|-|TRBJ2-7|many
CASFSPRATVSYF
TGTGCCAGCTTTTCTCCAAGAGCTACGGTCTCGTACTTC
>TRBV7-8|TRBD2|TRBJ2-5|many
CASSSEPGLPWTQYF
TGTGCCAGCAGCTCAGAACCGGGACTACCTTGGACCCAGTACTTC
>TRBV29-1|-|TRBJ1-5|-
CSVGEGIGQPQHF
TGCAGCGTCGGGGAGGGGATCGGTCAGCCCCAGCATTTT
>TRBV2|-|TRBJ1-1|many
CASSVGPGTEAFF
TGTGCCAGCAGTGTAGGCCCCGGCACTGAAGCTTTCTTT
>TRBV2|-|TRBJ2-5|many
CASSEEVRYSAQYF
TGTGCCAGCAGTGAGGAAGTGCGTTATTCGGCCCAGTACTTC
>TRBV6-6|TRBD2|TRBJ2-7|many
CASSYPTGRVYEQYF
TGTGCCAGCAGTTACCCAACGGGGAGGGTATACGAGCAGTACTTC
>TRBV24-1|TRBD1|TRBJ1-2|-
CATNLRQGSYTF
TGTGCCACCAACCTCAGACAGGGTTCTTACACCTTC
>TRBV29-1|TRBD1|TRBJ2-5|many
CSVAVRGTGVLETQYF
TGCAGCGTTGCCGTTAGGGGGACAGGGGTATTAGAGACCCAGTACTTC
>TRBV12-1|-|TRBJ1-2|-
CASGRQGALGYGYTF
TGTGCCAGCGGACGACAGGGGGCGCTTGGCTATGGCTACACCTTC
>TRBV24-1|-|TRBJ2-7|-
CATSDLWGQGISYEQYF
TGTGCCACCAGTGATTTGTGGGGGCAGGGAATTTCCTACGAGCAGTACTTC
>TRBV20-1|-|TRBJ1-1|few
CSARASGSSDTEAFF
TGCAGTGCTAGGGCCTCAGGGTCTTCGGACACTGAAGCTTTCTTT
>TRBV30|-|TRBJ2-6|many
CAWDLGSGANVLTF
TGTGCCTGGGACCTAGGCTCTGGGGCCAACGTCCTGACTTTC
>TRBV29-1|-|TRBJ2-1|many
CSVPLYGLYNEQFF
TGCAGCGTTCCCCTATACGGGCTATACAATGAGCAGTTCTTC
>TRBV5-1|TRBD1|TRBJ1-6|many
CASSFRDRENSPLHF
TGCGCCAGCAGCTTCCGGGACAGGGAGAATTCACCCCTCCACTTT
>TRBV7-9|TRBD1|TRBJ1-3|-
CASSLAAGGGASGNTIYF
TGTGCCAGCAGCTTAGCGGCGGGAGGGGGCGCTTCCGGAAACACCATATATTTT
>TRBV6-1|TRBD1|TRBJ1-5|many
CASSEQGAGSQHF
TGTGCCAGCAGTGAACAGGGGGCCGGATCGCAGCATTTT
>TRBV5-4|TRBD2|TRBJ2-3|-
CASSPGLVTDTQYF
TGTGCCAGCAGCCCGGGACTAGTAACAGATACGCAGTATTTT
>TRBV28|-|TRBJ2-3|many
CASTPKFPDTQYF
TGTGCCAGCACTCCGAAGTTCCCAGATACGCAGTATTTT
>TRBV5-1|-|TRBJ1-4|few
CASSLAMGATNEKLFF
TGCGCCAGCAGCTTGGCCATGGGGGCAACTAATGAAAAACTGTTTTTT
>TRBV30|-|TRBJ1-2|few
CAWSPNYGYTF
TGTGCCTGGAGTCCTAACTATGGCTACACCTTC
>TRBV2|TRBD1|TRBJ1-2|many
CASNLGTAVYGYTF
TGTGCCAGCAACCTAGGGACAGCTGTCTATGGCTACACCTTC
>TRBV5-1|-|TRBJ1-2|-
CASRREPGRTLYGYTF
TGCGCCAGCAGGAGGGAACCGGGACGGACCCTTTATGGCTACACCTTC
>TRBV12-3/TRBV12-4|-|TRBJ1-5|many
CASSKSPGGYADQPQHF
TGTGCCAGCAGTAAGTCCCCGGGGGGATATGCGGATCAGCCCCAGCATTTT
>TRBV12-3/TRBV12-4|-|TRBJ1-1|-
CASSLVLPGGTTFF
TGTGCCAGCAGTTTGGTGTTGCCGGGGGGCACAACTTTCTTT
>TRBV29-1|TRBD1|TRBJ2-7|many
CSVGTGSYEQYF
TGCAGCGTTGGGACAGGTTCCTACGAGCAGTACTTC
>TRBV19|TRBD2|TRBJ2-1|few
CASKVTGGLDEQFF
TGTGCCAGTAAAGTGACGGGGGGGCTCGATGAGCAGTTCTTC
>TRBV2|-|TRBJ2-3|medium-sized
CASSQPLALSTDTQYF
TGTGCCAGCAGCCAGCCGTTAGCTCTAAGCACAGATACGCAGTATTTT
>TRBV6-1|-|TRBJ2-6|medium-sized
CASSEGGSGANVLTF
TGTGCCAGCAGTGAAGGGGGCTCTGGGGCCAACGTCCTGACTTTC
>TRBV7-6|TRBD1|TRBJ2-5|many
CASSLATQGAGETQYF
TGTGCCAGCAGCTTAGCGACACAGGGGGCTGGTGAGACCCAGTACTTC
>TRBV6-5|-|TRBJ1-1|many
CASSYSANTEAFF
TGTGCCAGCAGTTATTCCGCGAACACTGAAGCTTTCTTT
>TRBV18|-|TRBJ2-5|many
CASSPGVQETQYF
TGTGCCAGCTCACCAGGGGTCCAAGAGACCCAGTACTTC
>TRBV6-1|-|TRBJ2-4|many
CASSDQVPLAKNIQYF
TGTGCCAGCAGTGACCAGGTCCCTCTAGCCAAAAACATTCAGTACTTC
>TRBV5-1|TRBD1|TRBJ2-7|many
CASSFGTGLSYEQYF
TGCGCCAGCAGCTTCGGGACAGGGCTCTCCTACGAGCAGTACTTC
>TRBV6-6|-|TRBJ1-4|few
CASSDSGRVKEKLFF
TGTGCCAGCAGTGATTCAGGCAGGGTAAAAGAAAAACTGTTTTTT
>TRBV28|-|TRBJ2-7|-
CASSSPSGAPSYEQYF
TGTGCCAGCAGTTCGCCATCGGGGGCCCCCTCCTACGAGCAGTACTTC
>TRBV15|-|TRBJ2-2|few
CATSRDRPAPEVAGELFF
TGTGCCACCAGCAGAGATCGGCCTGCTCCGGAGGTAGCCGGGGAGCTGTTTTTT
>TRBV20-1|-|TRBJ1-3|few
CSARGSQGRNTIYF
TGCAGTGCTAGAGGGTCCCAGGGCCGGAACACCATATATTTT
>TRBV18|-|TRBJ2-1|many
CASSPGRNEQFF
TGTGCCAGCTCACCGGGTAGGAATGAGCAGTTCTTC